What follows describes a single TCR beta chain. Losses at the gene ends were 5 bases for V and 5 bases for J; bases not matched to a gene: 14. Germline V gives CDR1 SGHAT, CDR2 FQNNGV. CDR3 length equals 17 residues. The data derive from a study of blood T cell repertoires in COVID-19. Sequenced by immunoSEQ multiplex PCR; TCRdb stores in-frame clones only, minus some. The sample consists of more than 9,500 clones, about 76% of them appearing once. The sequence was obtained from a man aged 60-69 years with COVID-19, enrolled during active disease. V is TRBV11-2 and J is TRBJ2-3; 9 bases align to TRBD2. The sequenced sample was peripheral blood. This CDR3 is CASSRLGSGRFGDTQYF. The CDR3 region has the DNA TGTGCCAGCAGCCGACTGGGCAGCGGGAGGTTTGGAGATACGCAGTATTTT.